This TCR beta chain was captured in a study of spatial heterogeneity in lung cancer. Study overall: When follow-up PBMC samples existed, they were sequenced (at a median of about 2 years after resection).

Trimming stripped 1 base from V and 2 bases from J, with 5 bases between. CDR1 SGHTA and CDR2 FQGNSA come from the germline V gene. The CDR3 runs 14 residues. A single record per CDR3 protein comes from TCRdb applying MiXCR to the 5' RACE reads. Of some 110,000 distinct CDR3 sequences in the sample, roughly an eighth were seen once. Time point: blood at routine non-recurrence follow-up after resection. The authors sequenced whole RNA from tumor, nontumor lung or frozen PBMC without sorting. Sequenced here: PBMCs, sampled at follow-up. This clonotype originated in a male donor with early-stage non-small cell lung cancer. The chain employs TRBV7-2 and TRBJ2-2; unclear D gene. The CDR3 DNA follows: TGTGCCAGCAGCTTAGTAGGAAACACCGGGGAGCTGTTTTTT. Translated: CASSLVGNTGELFF.